Listed here is a single TCR beta chain. This clonotype was observed a few times. Its binding antigen is unknown. No base quality information exists; no much larger clone differs at one position. The receptor library was made with RT-PCR. TCRdb shows the sequencer as Illumina HiSeq 2500. Through fastp at Q25 and MiXCR, TCRdb rebuilt clones from the public reads, retaining in-frame beta chains. Merged by CDR3 protein, the rows form single entries marked with the most common genes and DNA. The table for this sample lists about 520,000 distinct CDR3 sequences; around 7.7% of them were counted only once. Of the sample, over 10% is held by the ten largest clones. This entry belongs to a study of response to subunit inactivated influenza vaccine listed by TCRdb under 2018. In the study overall: Deep quantitative profiling of the T cell receptor repertoire was used in the study to follow responses to a trivalent subunit inactivated influenza vaccine. Study-wide conclusions, independent of this receptor: According to the authors, only a limited number of new T cells may be recruited by each seasonal influenza vaccination.

The CDR3 spans 14 residues, from the cysteine through the phenylalanine. Only the CDR3 region is kept as DNA, spanning 42 bases read in frame from base 1. The receptor chain draws on TRBV21-1 and TRBJ2-7. TRBV21-1 is a pseudogene locus. The sequence was collected from a man aged 50 to 75 who received an inactivated influenza vaccine. Donor details come from another sample of the same person, matched by shared clones. The input for sequencing was PBMCs from blood, taken less than 30 months after vaccination. CDR3 sequence: CASSKVPSSYEQYF. Read as DNA, the sequence is TGTGCCAGCAGCAAAGTGCCCAGCTCCTACGAGCAGTACTTC.